This entry lists 8 T cell receptor beta chains sequenced from one sample in a study of T cell changes during pregnancy in multiple sclerosis. Clones were sequenced by immunoSEQ multiplex PCR, and TCRdb holds only the in-frame ones, with some missing. This sample has about 48,000 clones; around 90% occur once, and the top ten carry around 1.3%. Sequencing used CD4+ T cells from peripheral blood mononuclear cells, obtained in the second trimester of pregnancy. The receptors stem from a female donor with multiple sclerosis, enrolled in a pregnancy study.

The sample holds a few counts of this clone. The chain has TRBV5-1 and TRBJ1-1; possibly TRBD1 for D (5 bases). The CDR3 has 13 residues. Trimming removed 3 bases from V and 4 bases from J, with 10 bases in between. Per the germline V gene, CDR1 is SGHRS and CDR2 is YFSETQ. The CDR3 DNA is TGCGCCAGCAGCTACCAGGGTATCACTGAAGCTTTCTTT. Translated, it gives CASSYQGITEAFF.

This sequence joins TRBV19 and TRBJ1-2, with 8 bases matching TRBD1. Germline V gene data show CDR1 as LNHDA and CDR2 as SQIVND (reference sequence). The CDR3 contains 15 residues. Losses at the gene ends were 2 bases for V and 6 bases for J; bases not matched to a gene: 8. CDR3: CASSISTGEWNGYTF. DNA for the CDR3: TGTGCCAGTAGTATATCGACAGGGGAGTGGAATGGCTACACCTTC.

This rearrangement joins TRBV18 to TRBJ2-2, with D unclear. V was pared by 0 bases and J by 6 bases, with 11 bases between. The CDR3 runs 15 residues. The germline CDR1 and CDR2 sequences are KGHSH and LQKENI. In DNA form, the CDR3 reads TGTGCCAGCTCACCACCAAACCAGGTGCCCGGGGAGCTGTTTTTT. Its protein is CASSPPNQVPGELFF.

This clone showed up just a few times. CDR3 sequence: CASSRRLAGEFSSYNEQFF. In DNA, the CDR3 is TGCGCCAGCAGCCGGAGACTAGCGGGAGAGTTCAGCTCCTACAATGAGCAGTTCTTC. The chain recombines TRBV5-1 with TRBJ2-1; 12 bases map to TRBD2. Trimming cost V 4 bases and J 0 bases; bases outside gene matches: 11. There are 19 residues in the CDR3. Germline V gene sequence: CDR1 SGHRS, CDR2 YFSETQ. Filled out from reference TRBV5-1 and TRBJ2-1, the complete variable domain reads KAGVTQTPRYLIKTRGQQVTLSCSPISGHRSVSWYQQTPGQGLQFLFEYFSETQRNKGNFPGRFSGRQFSNSRSEMNVSTLELGDSALYLCASSRRLAGEFSSYNEQFFGPGTRLTVL.

The chain recombines TRBV9 with TRBJ2-7, with 10 bases that match TRBD2. The CDR3 length is 15 residues. Germline V gene data show CDR1 as SGDLS and CDR2 as YYNGEE. The J segment lost 6 bases and the V segment lost 4 bases, leaving 10 bases of the junction unmatched. In DNA form, the CDR3 reads TGTGCCAGCAGCCCCAGGACTAGCGGAACGATCGAGCAGTACTTC. Amino acids: CASSPRTSGTIEQYF.

This chain connects TRBV7-9 to TRBJ2-3; TRBD2 is a possible D gene (5 bases). CDR1 SEHNR and CDR2 FQNEAQ come from the germline V gene (reference sequence). Trimming shortened V by 6 bases and J by 4 bases, and 17 bases separated the two germline ends. CDR3 length: 15 residues. CDR3 sequence reads: CASSPDWERADTQYF. In DNA form, the CDR3 reads TGTGCCAGCAGTCCGGACTGGGAAAGAGCAGATACGCAGTATTTT.

This chain uses TRBV9 with TRBJ2-2; the D gene is possibly TRBD2 (7 bases). The V gene's germline CDR1 is SGDLS and CDR2 YYNGEE. The germline V and J ends were trimmed by 1 base and 1 base, with 11 bases remaining between them. The CDR3 contains 16 residues. CDR3 sequence: CASSVIGGRNTGELFF. Here the CDR3 DNA reads TGTGCCAGCAGCGTAATCGGGGGGCGGAACACCGGGGAGCTGTTTTTT. Filled out from reference TRBV9 and TRBJ2-2, the complete variable domain reads DSGVTQTPKHLITATGQRVTLRCSPRSGDLSVYWYQQSLDQGLQFLIQYYNGEERAKGNILERFSAQQFPDLHSELNLSSLELGDSALYFCASSVIGGRNTGELFFGEGSRLTVL.

This clone was seen more than once but under ten times. This rearrangement joins TRBV4-2 to TRBJ1-1; 7 nucleotides align to TRBD1. This CDR3 has 12 residues. Per germline, CDR1 LGHNA and CDR2 YNFKEQ. V lost 0 bases, J lost 12 bases, and 4 bases stayed unmatched. The CDR3 nucleotides are TGTGCCAGCAGCCAAGAGAGGGGGCCAACTTTCTTT. It is translated as CASSQERGPTFF.